The next 11 T cell receptor beta chains were all read from a single sample in a study of cytomegalovirus exposure and HLA in healthy donors. The PCR had 60 Vbeta and 13 Jbeta primers. Sequencing used immunoSEQ multiplex PCR; TCRdb keeps in-frame clones, though not all of them. Among 90,000 to 140,000 clones, approximately 69% were seen once, and the ten largest hold roughly 3.2%. The specimen was PBMCs. Receptors originate from a man younger than 40 in good health and CMV-seronegative.

The chain uses TRBV4-2 and TRBJ2-7; D ambiguous. Looked up from germline, CDR1 is LGHNA and CDR2 is YNFKEQ. The ends were cut back, 5 bases at V and 3 bases at J, with 11 bases in the middle. The CDR3 is 13 amino acids. CDR3 sequence reads: CASSSSRGYEQYF. In DNA form, the CDR3 reads TGTGCCAGCAGCTCCTCCCGAGGCTACGAGCAGTACTTC.

V and J are TRBV29-1 and TRBJ2-7; 10 bases agree with TRBD2. From germline, CDR1 is SQVTM and CDR2 ANQGSEA. Losses at the gene ends were 6 bases for V and 4 bases for J; bases not matched to a gene: 12. CDR3 length: 15 amino acids. The CDR3 bases are TGCAGCGTGGGGATCCTAGCGGGAGTATTATACGAGCAGTACTTC. Translation gives CSVGILAGVLYEQYF.

The genes are TRBV5-4 and TRBJ2-2; a possible D gene is TRBD2 (6 bases). CDR1 is SGHNT and CDR2 is YYREEE in the germline V gene (reference sequence). The germline V and J ends were trimmed by 4 bases and 7 bases, with 23 bases remaining between them. This CDR3 contains 17 residues. The CDR3 is CASSTRGGTRTYGELFF. CDR3 in DNA: TGTGCCAGCAGCACGAGAGGAGGGACCCGGACCTACGGGGAGCTGTTTTTT.

The rearrangement links TRBV11-3 to TRBJ2-7; 7 bases are shared with TRBD1. J lost 6 bases, V lost 1 base, and 6 bases had no gene match. The CDR3 runs to 14 residues. CDR1 and CDR2 from the germline V gene are SGHNT and YENEEA. This CDR3 is CASSLGVDRVEQYF. CDR3 in DNA: TGTGCCAGCAGCTTAGGAGTCGACAGGGTCGAGCAGTACTTC.

The chain is built from TRBV28 and TRBJ1-6, with TRBD1 matching 9 bases. This CDR3 is 14 amino acids long. V dropped 7 bases and J dropped 7; count of bases not matched to a gene: 5. Germline V gene sequence: CDR1 MDHEN, CDR2 SYDVKM. CDR3 DNA: TGTGCCAGCAAAGGGACAGGGCACAATTCACCCCTCCACTTT. Residues: CASKGTGHNSPLHF.

This clone was counted a few times. The V call is TRBV30, the J call TRBJ2-7, with 8 positions matching TRBD2. Trimming cost V 2 bases and J 6 bases; bases outside gene matches: 9. The CDR3 is made up of 14 amino acids. The V gene's germline CDR1 is GTSNPN and CDR2 SVGIG (reference sequence). The CDR3 sequence is CAWSRGGPALEQYF. Written as DNA, the CDR3 is TGTGCCTGGAGTCGGGGGGGACCGGCTCTCGAGCAGTACTTC.

V gene TRBV4-2 combines with J gene TRBJ1-4; 8 positions agree with TRBD1. The CDR3 covers 16 residues. Looked up from germline, CDR1 is LGHNA and CDR2 is YNFKEQ. Trimming cost V 1 base and J 6 bases; bases outside gene matches: 7. The CDR3: CASSQASGTGDEKLFF. The CDR3 nucleotides are TGTGCCAGCAGCCAAGCCTCCGGGACAGGAGATGAAAAACTGTTTTTT.

As DNA, the CDR3 is TGTGCCAGCAGATCCTCTCCGGGACAGGGTAGATATGGCTACACCTTC. Protein sequence: CASRSSPGQGRYGYTF. J is TRBJ1-2 and V is TRBV25-1; 9 bases align to TRBD1. The V gene end was trimmed by 6 bases and the J gene end by 5 bases; junction bases not matched to a gene: 13. CDR3 length equals 16 residues. Germline lookup yields CDR1 MGHDK and CDR2 SYGVNS.

This chain connects TRBV6-6 to TRBJ2-7; D is uncertain. Per germline, CDR1 MNHNY and CDR2 SVGAGI (reference sequence). This CDR3 has 16 residues. Trimming shortened V by 2 bases and J by 0 bases, and 14 bases separated the two germline ends. The CDR3 reads CASSYPTKTGSYEQYF. The CDR3 coding sequence is TGTGCCAGCAGTTACCCGACCAAGACGGGCTCCTACGAGCAGTACTTC.

Only a few counts were recorded for this clone. The rearrangement joins TRBV5-4 to TRBJ2-7; possible D gene TRBD1, 6 bases. The V gene's germline CDR1 is SGHNT and CDR2 YYREEE (reference sequence). The CDR3 consists of 12 residues. V lost 2 bases and J lost 6, with 9 bases in between. CDR3: CASSFGRGEQYF. The CDR3 DNA reads TGTGCCAGCAGCTTTGGCAGGGGCGAGCAGTACTTC.

This clone has only a few counts. The genes are TRBV11-3 and TRBJ2-2; 8 bases fit TRBD1. CDR1 SGHNT and CDR2 YENEEA come from the germline V gene. The junction had 5 bases not matched to a gene; V was cut back by 4 bases and J by 4 bases. The CDR3 covers 15 residues. This CDR3 is CASSSGQGGTGELFF. In DNA, the CDR3 is TGTGCCAGCAGCTCAGGACAGGGCGGCACCGGGGAGCTGTTTTTT.